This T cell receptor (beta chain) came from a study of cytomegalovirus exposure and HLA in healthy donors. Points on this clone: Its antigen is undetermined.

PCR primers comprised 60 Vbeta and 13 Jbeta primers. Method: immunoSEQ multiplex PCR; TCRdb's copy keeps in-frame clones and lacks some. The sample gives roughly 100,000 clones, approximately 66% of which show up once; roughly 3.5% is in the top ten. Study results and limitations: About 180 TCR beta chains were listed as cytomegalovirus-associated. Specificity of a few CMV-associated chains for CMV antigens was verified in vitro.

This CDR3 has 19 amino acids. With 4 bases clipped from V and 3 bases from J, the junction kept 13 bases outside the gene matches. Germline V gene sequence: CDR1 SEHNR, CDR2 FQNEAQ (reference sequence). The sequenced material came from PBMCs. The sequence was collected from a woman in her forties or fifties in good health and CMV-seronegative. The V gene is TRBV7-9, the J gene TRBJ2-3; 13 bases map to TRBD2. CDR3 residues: CASSSSSLILAGGTDTQYF. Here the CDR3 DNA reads TGTGCCAGCAGCTCCTCATCGCTCATACTAGCGGGAGGGACAGATACGCAGTATTTT.